These 11 T cell receptor beta chains share one sample of origin, sequenced in a study of T-cell memory formation after mild COVID-19. Via MiXCR, TCRdb re-called the 5' RACE reads, giving one row per CDR3 protein. The sample has 200,000 to 300,000 distinct CDR3 sequences, roughly 10% seen once. The sequenced sample was PBMCs or a T cell subset sorted from them (not recorded which). Receptor source: a man aged 18 to 30 who had mild COVID-19 (a few samples of this study predate the infection). Cell type and time point are not known.

This clonotype appeared a few times. The V call is TRBV5-1, the J call TRBJ2-1; 7 bases are a match to TRBD1. The V segment lost 3 bases and the J segment 4 bases; nucleotides outside the gene matches: 7. The CDR3 runs 15 residues. Germline CDR1 and CDR2: SGHRS and YFSETQ. In DNA, the CDR3 is TGCGCCAGCAGCTGGGCCGGGACAGAATACAATGAGCAGTTCTTC. Protein product: CASSWAGTEYNEQFF.

This clonotype showed up many times. This sequence joins TRBV11-2 and TRBJ2-2; TRBD2 aligns across 14 bases. V dropped 2 bases and J dropped 0; count of bases not matched to a gene: 2. The CDR3 length is 18 residues. Germline CDR1 and CDR2: SGHAT and FQNNGV. CDR3 DNA: TGTGCCAGCAGCTTAAGACTAGCGGGGGGGGCGAACACCGGGGAGCTGTTTTTT. It specifies CASSLRLAGGANTGELFF.

V gene TRBV5-4 combines with J gene TRBJ2-1; 8 bases line up with TRBD1. This CDR3 is 15 amino acids long. After removal of 0 bases from V and 6 bases from J, the junction contained 5 bases not matched to a gene. Germline CDR1 and CDR2: SGHNT and YYREEE (reference sequence). The CDR3 bases are TGTGCCAGCAGCTTGGCGCAGGGGGCGGTCAATGAGCAGTTCTTC. Its protein product is CASSLAQGAVNEQFF. The full variable domain, its missing parts supplied by reference TRBV5-4 and TRBJ2-1, is ETGVTQSPTHLIKTRGQQVTLRCSSQSGHNTVSWYQQALGQGPQFIFQYYREEENGRGNFPPRFSGLQFPNYSSELNVNALELDDSALYLCASSLAQGAVNEQFFGPGTRLTVL.

This chain joins TRBV7-9 and TRBJ1-1; D not resolved. Trimming shortened V by 2 bases and J by 1 base, and 8 bases separated the two germline ends. The CDR3 is made up of 14 amino acids. Germline V gene data show CDR1 as SEHNR and CDR2 as FQNEAQ (reference sequence). The chain's CDR3 is CASSLSWGNTEAFF. The CDR3 bases are TGTGCCAGCAGCTTAAGCTGGGGGAACACTGAAGCTTTCTTT. The full variable domain, completed using reference TRBV7-9 and TRBJ1-1, is DTGVSQNPRHKITKRGQNVTFRCDPISEHNRLYWYRQTLGQGPEFLTYFQNEAQLEKSRLLSDRFSAERPKGSFSTLEIQRTEQGDSAMYLCASSLSWGNTEAFFGQGTRLTVV.

This clonotype showed up just a few times. The rearrangement joins TRBV10-3 to TRBJ2-3; 10 nucleotides agree with TRBD2. Germline V CDR1 and CDR2: ENHRY, SYGVKD. The CDR3 consists of 17 residues. V was pared by 1 base and J by 1 base, with 5 bases of the junction left unmatched. CDR3 in DNA: TGTGCCATCAGTGAGTGGAGCGGGGGGGCCGGCACAGATACGCAGTATTTT. It translates to CAISEWSGGAGTDTQYF.

This clonotype was seen a handful of times. The chain links TRBV20-1 to TRBJ2-7, with no clear D. This CDR3 has 14 amino acids. Looked up from germline, CDR1 is DFQATT and CDR2 is SNEGSKA (reference sequence). Trimming took 3 bases from V and 4 from J, leaving 16 bases between them. The CDR3 loop reads CSASKPHGLYEQYF. CDR3 coding DNA: TGCAGTGCTAGTAAGCCCCACGGCCTATACGAGCAGTACTTC.

The chain recombines TRBV25-1 with TRBJ1-4; D uncertain. This CDR3 spans 16 amino acids. The germline gives CDR1 MGHDK, CDR2 SYGVNS. V was shortened by 2 bases and J by 8 bases, with 18 bases between the two germline ends. Here the CDR3 reads CASSEVAGLSSEKLFF. The CDR3 coding sequence is TGTGCCAGCAGTGAAGTAGCAGGCCTTAGCAGCGAAAAACTGTTTTTT.

This clonotype has at least ten counts. This chain joins TRBV7-8 and TRBJ1-5; D not certain. The CDR3 is 14 amino acids. Germline CDR1 SGHVS, CDR2 FQNEAQ. Deletions cut 0 bases from V and 9 bases from J, with 12 bases between. The CDR3 DNA reads as TGTGCCAGCAGCTTAGCGAGGGTAGAGTGGCCCCAGCATTTT. Its protein product is CASSLARVEWPQHF. Full variable domain (missing parts from reference TRBV7-8 and TRBJ1-5): GAGVSQSPRYKVAKRGQDVALRCDPISGHVSLFWYQQALGQGPEFLTYFQNEAQLDKSGLPSDRFFAERPEGSVSTLKIQRTQQEDSAVYLCASSLARVEWPQHFGDGTRLSIL.

This clonotype was observed a few times. CDR3: CSPSGQPSSYEQYF. The CDR3 coding sequence is TGCAGCCCCTCGGGACAGCCGAGCTCCTACGAGCAGTACTTC. The chain employs TRBV29-1 and TRBJ2-7; TRBD1 agrees at 7 bases. This CDR3 is built from 14 residues. Germline CDR1 SQVTM, CDR2 ANQGSEA. The V gene end was trimmed by 8 bases and the J gene end by 0 bases; junction bases not matched to a gene: 10.

The chain joins TRBV19 to TRBJ2-7; 8 nucleotides match TRBD1. V shed 4 bases, J shed 6 bases, and the junction held 8 bases outside the gene matches. The CDR3 runs to 14 residues. CDR1 is LNHDA and CDR2 is SQIVND in the germline V gene (reference sequence). CDR3 loop: CASSTGQGRVEQYF. In nucleotides, the CDR3 is TGTGCCAGTAGTACCGGACAGGGCCGGGTCGAGCAGTACTTC. Full variable domain (outside the CDR3, taken from reference TRBV19 and TRBJ2-7): DGGITQSPKYLFRKEGQNVTLSCEQNLNHDAMYWYRQDPGQGLRLIYYSQIVNDFQKGDIAEGYSVSREKKESFPLTVTSAQKNPTAFYLCASSTGQGRVEQYFGPGTRLTVT.

This clonotype showed up just a few times. The rearrangement joins TRBV27 to TRBJ1-2; 7 bases fit TRBD1. The CDR3 runs to 17 residues. Germline values: CDR1 MNHEY, CDR2 SMNVEV (reference sequence). The ends lost 3 bases at V and 6 bases at J; junction bases unmatched: 16. As DNA, the CDR3 is TGTGCCAGCAGTTTTATTTCAGGGGGGGCTTATCGGCATGGCTACACCTTC. Protein: CASSFISGGAYRHGYTF.